Presented here are 27 T cell receptor beta chains from one specimen sequenced in a study of blood T cell repertoires in COVID-19. Sequencing used immunoSEQ multiplex PCR; TCRdb keeps in-frame clones, though not all of them. The sample carries about 250,000 clones, 80% to 90% recorded once. Sequencing was carried out using peripheral blood. These receptors were taken from a woman aged 25 to 45 with active or convalescent COVID-19.

This clone was detected once. CDR3 loop: CASSLYGTSQETQYF. In nucleotides, the CDR3 is TGTGCCAGCAGTTTATACGGGACTAGCCAAGAGACCCAGTACTTC. The chain employs TRBV7-2 and TRBJ2-5; 8 bases fit TRBD2. Germline CDR1 reads SGHTA; CDR2 reads FQGNSA. The length of the CDR3 is 15 residues. With 6 bases clipped from V and 1 base from J, the junction kept 7 bases outside the gene matches.

The chain combines TRBV7-9 with TRBJ1-2; no clear D. Germline V gene data show CDR1 as SEHNR and CDR2 as FQNEAQ (reference sequence). Trimming took off 5 bases at V and 3 bases at J, with 10 bases between the two ends. The CDR3 spans 13 residues. This CDR3 reads CASSVRNHYGYTF. CDR3 sequence (DNA): TGTGCCAGCAGCGTCAGGAATCACTATGGCTACACCTTC.

The rearrangement links TRBV4-2 to TRBJ2-1, with D possibly matching TRBD1 (8 bases). The CDR3 has 17 residues. CDR1 is LGHNA and CDR2 is YNFKEQ in the germline V gene. The V and J ends lost 8 bases and 10 bases respectively, with 30 bases between them. In nucleotides, the CDR3 is TGTGCCAGCGGACAGGGAGATACTAGCGCGAGCAATTGGGAGCAGTTCTTC. Residues: CASGQGDTSASNWEQFF.

The rearrangement links TRBV19 to TRBJ1-1; 7 bases map to TRBD1. After removal of 9 bases from V and 5 bases from J, the junction contained 24 bases not matched to a gene. This CDR3 spans 18 amino acids. Germline CDR1 LNHDA, CDR2 SQIVND (reference sequence). CDR3 DNA: TGTGCCAGCAGGACAGGACACTATTCCTCCAGAGGGGAAACTGAAGCTTTCTTT. Encoded protein: CASRTGHYSSRGETEAFF.

The J gene is TRBJ2-7, the V gene TRBV18; 12 bases match TRBD1. Looked up from germline, CDR1 is KGHSH and CDR2 is LQKENI. The CDR3 sequence is 14 residues long. V lost 3 bases to trimming and J lost 5 bases; unmatched junction nucleotides: 2. The CDR3 is CASSPGQGANEQYF. The CDR3 DNA reads as TGTGCCAGCTCACCGGGACAGGGGGCCAACGAGCAGTACTTC.

The chain recombines TRBV5-4 with TRBJ1-1, with D perhaps TRBD1 (6 bases). Germline CDR1 SGHNT, CDR2 YYREEE (reference sequence). This CDR3 has 13 amino acids. With 6 bases removed from V and 9 bases from J, the gap between germline ends came to 18 bases. The CDR3 here is CASIADRNGKAFF. CDR3 sequence (DNA): TGTGCCAGCATCGCCGACAGGAACGGGAAAGCTTTCTTT.

CDR3 residues: CAISESLEAFF. CDR3 coding DNA: TGTGCCATCAGTGAGTCGTTAGAAGCTTTCTTT. The chain has TRBV10-3 and TRBJ1-1; D ambiguous. CDR1 and CDR2 from the germline V gene are ENHRY and SYGVKD. This CDR3 contains 11 residues. V shed 0 bases and J shed 8 bases, with 4 bases lying between them.

V usage is TRBV7-2 and J usage is TRBJ2-5; TRBD2 matches 8 bases. The ends lost 1 base at V and 2 bases at J; junction bases unmatched: 12. The CDR3 length is 18 residues. Germline values: CDR1 SGHTA, CDR2 FQGNSA. The CDR3 nucleotides are TGTGCCAGCAGCTTAGTTCCCAGCGGGGGTGGGATACAAGAGACCCAGTACTTC. Translating it yields CASSLVPSGGGIQETQYF.

The chain combines TRBV18 with TRBJ2-3; D call uncertain. V was trimmed by 6 bases and J by 0 bases, leaving 19 bases between them. CDR1 is KGHSH, CDR2 LQKENI, per germline. There are 17 residues in the CDR3. Written as DNA, the CDR3 is TGTGCCAGCTCCTCGAGAGAGTCCCTCATCAGCACAGATACGCAGTATTTT. Translated, it gives CASSSRESLISTDTQYF.

This clone was observed a single time. This sequence joins TRBV5-4 and TRBJ1-4; D not resolved. The CDR3 covers 13 residues. The germline V gene has CDR1 SGHNT and CDR2 YYREEE (reference sequence). Between the trimmed V and J ends, which lost 7 bases and 5 bases, there was a span of 12 bases. CDR3 sequence: CASRTGENEKLFF. The CDR3, as DNA: TGTGCCAGCCGGACCGGGGAGAATGAAAAACTGTTTTTT. The complete variable domain, with remaining parts taken from reference TRBV5-4 and TRBJ1-4, reads ETGVTQSPTHLIKTRGQQVTLRCSSQSGHNTVSWYQQALGQGPQFIFQYYREEENGRGNFPPRFSGLQFPNYSSELNVNALELDDSALYLCASRTGENEKLFFGSGTQLSVL.

This rearrangement joins TRBV19 to TRBJ1-2, with 8 bases matching TRBD1. The CDR3 has 14 amino acids. Losses at the gene ends were 7 bases for V and 6 bases for J; bases not matched to a gene: 10. Germline lookup yields CDR1 LNHDA and CDR2 SQIVND (reference sequence). The CDR3 protein is CASTHTGGWNGYTF. The CDR3 nucleotides are TGTGCCAGTACCCACACAGGGGGATGGAATGGCTACACCTTC.

This rearrangement joins TRBV5-1 to TRBJ2-3, with D uncertain. The CDR3 runs to 15 residues. Germline V gives CDR1 SGHRS, CDR2 YFSETQ. V was shortened by 0 bases and J by 3 bases, with 11 bases between the two germline ends. CDR3 in amino acids: CASSLGIGVTDTQYF. The CDR3 DNA is TGCGCCAGCAGCTTGGGAATAGGAGTGACAGATACGCAGTATTTT.

The V call is TRBV5-6, the J call TRBJ2-7, with D tentatively TRBD1 (5 bases). Trimming left V 5 bases short and J 1 base short, with 10 bases between. From germline, CDR1 is SGHDT and CDR2 YYEEEE. This CDR3 spans 13 amino acids. The CDR3 region is CASSRTLSYEQYF. CDR3 in DNA: TGTGCCAGCAGTCGGACATTATCCTACGAGCAGTACTTC.

V and J are TRBV3-1 (or the pseudogene TRBV3-2) and TRBJ2-1, with 8 bases fitting TRBD2. Germline trimming cut 0 bases from V and 4 bases from J; bases unmatched to any gene: 5. The CDR3 length is 16 residues. Per germline, CDR1 LGHDT and CDR2 YNNKEL (reference sequence). The CDR3, as DNA: TGTGCCAGCAGCCAAGATCTCGCTAGCGGGTACAATGAGCAGTTCTTC. It yields the protein CASSQDLASGYNEQFF.

This clone was seen a single time. V usage is TRBV11-3 and J usage is TRBJ1-1; no clear D gene. V was pared by 1 base and J by 3 bases, with 18 bases between. Germline assignment: CDR1 SGHNT and CDR2 YENEEA. This CDR3 has 17 amino acids. The chain's CDR3 is CASSLGRKDPRDTEAFF. CDR3 DNA sequence: TGTGCCAGCAGCTTAGGTAGAAAGGATCCCCGGGACACTGAAGCTTTCTTT.

The chain joins TRBV10-3 to TRBJ2-7; TRBD1 might be the D (6 bases). The CDR3 is 12 amino acids. Germline lookup yields CDR1 ENHRY and CDR2 SYGVKD. The V gene lost 11 bases and the J gene lost 4 bases, with 15 bases spanning the gap. This CDR3 reads CALLTGEYEQYF. In nucleotides, the CDR3 is TGTGCCCTCTTGACAGGCGAATACGAGCAGTACTTC.

The chain is built from TRBV9 and TRBJ1-6, with a weak D call TRBD1 (6 bases). The V and J ends lost 4 bases and 9 bases respectively, with 14 bases between them. CDR3 length: 14 residues. The germline gives CDR1 SGDLS, CDR2 YYNGEE. CDR3 DNA: TGTGCCAGCAGCCTTCGACAGGAAACTTCACCCCTCCACTTT. Translation gives CASSLRQETSPLHF.

The chain has TRBV11-2 and TRBJ2-3; 8 nucleotides line up with TRBD2. Looked up from germline, CDR1 is SGHAT and CDR2 is FQNNGV. V shed 3 bases, J shed 2 bases, and the junction held 4 bases outside the gene matches. The CDR3 is 15 residues long. CDR3 in amino acids: CASSLGLVITDTQYF. The CDR3, as DNA: TGTGCCAGCAGCTTGGGACTAGTGATCACAGATACGCAGTATTTT.

This chain connects TRBV13 to TRBJ2-7; D is perhaps TRBD2 (5 bases). This CDR3 is 14 amino acids long. Germline loops: CDR1 PRHDT, CDR2 FYEKMQ (reference sequence). Trimming removed 5 bases from V and 3 bases from J, with 14 bases in between. In DNA form, the CDR3 reads TGTGCCAGCAGCGCGGACTGGGGAAACTACGAGCAGTACTTC. This sequence encodes CASSADWGNYEQYF.

The chain is built from TRBV9 and TRBJ1-6; D possibly corresponds to TRBD1 (5 bases). The V gene lost 6 bases and the J gene lost 8 bases, with 15 bases spanning the gap. In germline, CDR1 is SGDLS, CDR2 YYNGEE. There are 14 residues in the CDR3. CDR3 protein: CASNGGDGDSPLHF. Written as DNA, the CDR3 is TGTGCCAGCAACGGGGGGGACGGGGATTCACCCCTCCACTTT.

The chain is built from TRBV4-1 and TRBJ1-2; maybe TRBD1 (6 bases). Germline assignment: CDR1 MGHRA and CDR2 YSYEKL. V gave up 2 bases and J gave up 1 base, with 14 bases separating them. There are 16 residues in the CDR3. In nucleotides, the CDR3 is TGCGCCAGCAGCCAAACCCCCCAGGGGAATAACTATGGCTACACCTTC. As protein: CASSQTPQGNNYGYTF.

The table lists this clone with a few counts. This chain uses TRBV19 with TRBJ1-5; D remains unclear. The CDR3 sequence is 12 residues long. CDR1 and CDR2 from the germline V gene are LNHDA and SQIVND (reference sequence). The V gene lost 1 base and the J gene lost 9 bases, with 7 bases spanning the gap. The CDR3 is CASSIGRGPQHF. In nucleotides, the CDR3 is TGTGCCAGTAGTATAGGGCGGGGGCCCCAGCATTTT.

CDR3 in DNA: TGTGCCACCGTCCCGTCAGGGAACTATGGCTACACCTTC. This encodes CATVPSGNYGYTF. The rearrangement uses TRBV2 and TRBJ1-2; possible D gene TRBD1, 5 bases. V lost 10 bases and J 2 bases, leaving 14 bases between the germline ends. The CDR3 consists of 13 residues. Germline V gene data show CDR1 as SNHLY and CDR2 as FYNNEI. Supplemented by reference TRBV2 and TRBJ1-2, the full variable domain reads EPEVTQTPSHQVTQMGQEVILRCVPISNHLYFYWYRQILGQKVEFLVSFYNNEISEKSEIFDDQFSVERPDGSNFTLKIRSTKLEDSAMYFCATVPSGNYGYTFGSGTRLTVV.

The rearrangement uses TRBV4-2 and TRBJ2-1; 14 bases match TRBD2. Germline V gene data show CDR1 as LGHNA and CDR2 as YNFKEQ. CDR3 length: 20 residues. Trimming at V came to 0 bases and at J to 0 bases, leaving 7 bases not matched to a gene. This chain's CDR3 is CASSQESRLAGGSSYNEQFF. In DNA form, the CDR3 reads TGTGCCAGCAGCCAAGAAAGCAGACTAGCGGGGGGGAGCTCCTACAATGAGCAGTTCTTC.

The chain employs TRBV14 and TRBJ1-2, with 8 bases fitting TRBD1. Germline lookup yields CDR1 SGHDN and CDR2 FVKESK. J gave up 4 bases and V 4 bases, and 8 bases lay outside the gene matches. This CDR3 region has 15 residues. The DNA of the CDR3 is TGTGCCAGCAGCCCCCCCGGGACAGGTCTCTATGGCTACACCTTC. Residues: CASSPPGTGLYGYTF.

The V gene is TRBV18, the J gene TRBJ2-2; tentatively, D is TRBD2 (6 bases). This CDR3 spans 17 amino acids. V shed 0 bases and J shed 3 bases, with 14 bases lying between them. Per the germline V gene, CDR1 is KGHSH and CDR2 is LQKENI. The CDR3 here is CASSPPGTGLYTGELFF. As DNA, the CDR3 is TGTGCCAGCTCACCACCGGGGACTGGGTTGTACACCGGGGAGCTGTTTTTT.

The V call is TRBV27, the J call TRBJ1-2; D gene unclear. Germline V gene data show CDR1 as MNHEY and CDR2 as SMNVEV (reference sequence). The V end was cut by 5 bases, the J end by 0 bases, with 7 bases between. This CDR3 has 13 residues. CDR3 amino acids: CASSPSANYGYTF. CDR3 sequence (DNA): TGTGCCAGCAGTCCTTCAGCTAACTATGGCTACACCTTC.